This TCR beta chain was observed in a study of neoadjuvant anti-PD-1 for oral cavity cancer. TCRdb keeps only in-frame clones here, not all; method: immunoSEQ multiplex PCR. Of about 6,600 clones listed, around 40% are singletons. The V end was cut by 2 bases, the J end by 8 bases, with 15 bases between. Germline V gene sequence: CDR1 MNHEY, CDR2 SMNVEV (reference sequence). CDR3 length: 14 residues. This clone came up a few times. Its antigen is as yet unknown. Study outcomes and limitations: Pretreatment Treg/Th17 ratio correlated inversely with post-treatment tumor clonality.

The specimen was tumor tissue, collected before nivolumab (anti-PD-1) treatment. The receptor's source is a person aged 35 to 85 with oral cavity squamous cell carcinoma. The J gene is TRBJ1-2, the V gene TRBV27; D possibly corresponds to TRBD1 (5 bases). CDR3 loop: CASSLGAGVGGYTF. In DNA, the CDR3 is TGTGCCAGCAGTTTAGGGGCAGGTGTAGGGGGCTACACCTTC.